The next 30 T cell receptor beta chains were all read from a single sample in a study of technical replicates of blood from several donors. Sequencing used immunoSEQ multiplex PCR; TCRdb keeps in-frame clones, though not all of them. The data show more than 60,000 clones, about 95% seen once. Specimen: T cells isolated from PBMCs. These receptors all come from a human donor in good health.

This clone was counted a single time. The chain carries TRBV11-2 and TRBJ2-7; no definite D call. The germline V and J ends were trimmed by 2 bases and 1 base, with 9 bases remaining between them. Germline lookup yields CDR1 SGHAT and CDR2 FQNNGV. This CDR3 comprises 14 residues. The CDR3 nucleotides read TGTGCCAGCAGCTTATTTGGCGGTTCCTACGAGCAGTACTTC. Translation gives CASSLFGGSYEQYF.

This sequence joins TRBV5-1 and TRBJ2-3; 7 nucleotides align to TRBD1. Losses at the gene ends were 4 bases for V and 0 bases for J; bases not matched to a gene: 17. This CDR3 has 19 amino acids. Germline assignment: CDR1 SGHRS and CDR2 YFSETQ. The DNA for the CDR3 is TGCGCCAGCAGCCCGACACCGGGACAGTTTTCTTCTAGCACAGATACGCAGTATTTT. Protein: CASSPTPGQFSSSTDTQYF. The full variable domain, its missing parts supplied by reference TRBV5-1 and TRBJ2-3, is KAGVTQTPRYLIKTRGQQVTLSCSPISGHRSVSWYQQTPGQGLQFLFEYFSETQRNKGNFPGRFSGRQFSNSRSEMNVSTLELGDSALYLCASSPTPGQFSSSTDTQYFGPGTRLTVL.

The CDR3 is CAWSVPKTGVWGYTF. The CDR3 nucleotides read TGTGCCTGGAGTGTACCGAAGACAGGGGTCTGGGGCTACACCTTC. The rearrangement joins TRBV30 to TRBJ1-2, with TRBD1 matching 8 bases. Germline values: CDR1 GTSNPN, CDR2 SVGIG (reference sequence). The CDR3 is 15 amino acids. V lost 0 bases to trimming and J lost 8 bases; unmatched junction nucleotides: 11.

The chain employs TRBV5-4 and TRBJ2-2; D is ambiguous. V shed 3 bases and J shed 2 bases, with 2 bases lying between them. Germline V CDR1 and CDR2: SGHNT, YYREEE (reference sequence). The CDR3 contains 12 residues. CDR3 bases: TGTGCCAGCAGCTCTAACACCGGGGAGCTGTTTTTT. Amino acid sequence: CASSSNTGELFF.

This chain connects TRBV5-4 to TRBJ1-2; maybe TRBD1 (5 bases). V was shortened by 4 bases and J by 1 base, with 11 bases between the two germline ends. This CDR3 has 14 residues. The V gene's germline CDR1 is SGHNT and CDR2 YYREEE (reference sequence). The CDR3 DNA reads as TGTGCCAGCAGCCAACCTGACAGTAACTATGGCTACACCTTC. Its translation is CASSQPDSNYGYTF.

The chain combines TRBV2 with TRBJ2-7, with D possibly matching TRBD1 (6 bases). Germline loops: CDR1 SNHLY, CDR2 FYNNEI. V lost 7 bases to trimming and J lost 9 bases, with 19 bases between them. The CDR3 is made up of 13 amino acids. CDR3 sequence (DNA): TGTGCCAGCAACAGGGAACTACGAATGGGGCAGTACTTC. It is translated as CASNRELRMGQYF.

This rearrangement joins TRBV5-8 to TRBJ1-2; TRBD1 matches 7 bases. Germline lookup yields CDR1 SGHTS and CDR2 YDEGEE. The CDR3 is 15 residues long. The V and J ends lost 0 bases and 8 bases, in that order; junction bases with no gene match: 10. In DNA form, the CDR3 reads TGTGCCAGCAGCTTGGTTGTCCGGGACAGAAGAGGCTACACCTTC. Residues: CASSLVVRDRRGYTF. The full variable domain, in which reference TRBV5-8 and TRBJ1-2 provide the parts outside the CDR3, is EAGVTQSPTHLIKTRGQQATLRCSPISGHTSVYWYQQALGLGLQFLLWYDEGEERNRGNFPPRFSGRQFPNYSSELNVNALELEDSALYLCASSLVVRDRRGYTFGSGTRLTVV.

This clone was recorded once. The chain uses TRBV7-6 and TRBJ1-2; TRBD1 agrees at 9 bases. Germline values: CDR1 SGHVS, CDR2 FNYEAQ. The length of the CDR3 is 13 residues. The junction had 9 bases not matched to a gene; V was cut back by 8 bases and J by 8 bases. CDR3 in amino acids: CASGLQGARGYTF. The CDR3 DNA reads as TGTGCCAGCGGACTACAGGGGGCAAGAGGCTACACCTTC.

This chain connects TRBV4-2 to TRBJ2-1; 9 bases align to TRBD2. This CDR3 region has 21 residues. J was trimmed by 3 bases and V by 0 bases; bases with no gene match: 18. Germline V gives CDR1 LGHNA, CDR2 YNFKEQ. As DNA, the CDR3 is TGTGCCAGCAGCCAAGATTGGGCCGGAGGACTAGCGACCATCCTCTACAATGAGCAGTTCTTC. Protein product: CASSQDWAGGLATILYNEQFF.

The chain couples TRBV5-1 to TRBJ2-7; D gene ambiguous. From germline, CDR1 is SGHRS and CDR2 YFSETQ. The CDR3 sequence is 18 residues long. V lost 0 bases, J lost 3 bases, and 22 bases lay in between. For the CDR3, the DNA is TGCGCCAGCAGCTTGGCCTTTGACCCCTTGGATAGAGGCTACGAGCAGTACTTC. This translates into CASSLAFDPLDRGYEQYF.

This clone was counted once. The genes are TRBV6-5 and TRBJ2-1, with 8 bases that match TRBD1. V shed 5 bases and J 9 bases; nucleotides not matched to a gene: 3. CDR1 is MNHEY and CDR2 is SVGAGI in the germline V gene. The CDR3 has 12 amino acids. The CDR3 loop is CASSQGAVEQFF. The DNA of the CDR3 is TGTGCCAGCAGTCAGGGGGCGGTTGAGCAGTTCTTC.

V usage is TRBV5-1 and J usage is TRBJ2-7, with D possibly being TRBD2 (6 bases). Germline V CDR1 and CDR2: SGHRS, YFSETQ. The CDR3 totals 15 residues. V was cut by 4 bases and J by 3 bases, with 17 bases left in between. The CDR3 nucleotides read TGCGCCAGCAGCGAACAAGGTTCGGGGGACTACGAGCAGTACTTC. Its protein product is CASSEQGSGDYEQYF.

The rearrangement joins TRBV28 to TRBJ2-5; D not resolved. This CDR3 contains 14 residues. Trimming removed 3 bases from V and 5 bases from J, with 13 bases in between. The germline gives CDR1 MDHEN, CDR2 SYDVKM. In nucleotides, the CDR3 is TGTGCCAGCAGTTTCGAGCGAACTGGGGAGACCCAGTACTTC. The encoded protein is CASSFERTGETQYF.

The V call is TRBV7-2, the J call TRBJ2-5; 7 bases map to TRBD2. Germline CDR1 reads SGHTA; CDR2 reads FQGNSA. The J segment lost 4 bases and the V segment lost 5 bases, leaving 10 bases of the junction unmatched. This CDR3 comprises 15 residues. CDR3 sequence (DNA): TGTGCCAGCAGCATCACCGCGGGGGTCCCAGAGACCCAGTACTTC. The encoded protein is CASSITAGVPETQYF.

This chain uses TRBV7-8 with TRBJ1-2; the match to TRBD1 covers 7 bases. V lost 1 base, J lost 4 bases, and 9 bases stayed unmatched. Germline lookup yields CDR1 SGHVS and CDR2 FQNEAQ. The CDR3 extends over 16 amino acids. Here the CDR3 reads CASSLGGGRASYGYTF. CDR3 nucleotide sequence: TGTGCCAGCAGCTTAGGAGGGGGCAGGGCTTCCTATGGCTACACCTTC.

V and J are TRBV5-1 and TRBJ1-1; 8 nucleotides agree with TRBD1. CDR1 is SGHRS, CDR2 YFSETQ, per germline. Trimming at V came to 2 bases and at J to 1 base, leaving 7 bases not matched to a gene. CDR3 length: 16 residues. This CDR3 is CASSLTGGIKNTEAFF. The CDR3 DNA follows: TGCGCCAGCAGCTTAACAGGGGGAATAAAGAACACTGAAGCTTTCTTT.

CDR3 nucleotides: TGCAGCGTGGCTAGGGTTCGTGGACAGCCCTACGAGCAGTACTTC. The encoded protein is CSVARVRGQPYEQYF. The gene calls are TRBV29-1 and TRBJ2-7, with D possibly TRBD1 on 6 matching bases. The CDR3 is made up of 15 amino acids. CDR1 is SQVTM and CDR2 is ANQGSEA in the germline V gene. V was pared by 6 bases and J by 2 bases, with 20 bases between.

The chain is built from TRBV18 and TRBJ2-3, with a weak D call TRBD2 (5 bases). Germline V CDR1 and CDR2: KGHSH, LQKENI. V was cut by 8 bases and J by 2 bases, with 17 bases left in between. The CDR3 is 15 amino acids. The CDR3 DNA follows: TGTGCCAGCCAGCCCCGTGAGGGATCCACAGATACGCAGTATTTT. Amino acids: CASQPREGSTDTQYF.

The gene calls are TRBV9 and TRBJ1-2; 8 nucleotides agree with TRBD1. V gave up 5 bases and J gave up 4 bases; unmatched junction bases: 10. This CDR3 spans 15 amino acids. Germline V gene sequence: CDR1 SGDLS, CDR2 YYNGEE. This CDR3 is CASSLTGGESYGYTF. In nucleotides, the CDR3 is TGTGCCAGCAGTCTCACAGGGGGAGAGAGCTATGGCTACACCTTC.

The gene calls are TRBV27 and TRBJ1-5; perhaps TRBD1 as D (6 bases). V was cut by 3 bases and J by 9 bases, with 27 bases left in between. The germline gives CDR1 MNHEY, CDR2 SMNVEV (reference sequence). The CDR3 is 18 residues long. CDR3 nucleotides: TGTGCCAGCAGTTTTTCCGTAGGCACATACAGGGCCCTAGGGCCCCAGCATTTT. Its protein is CASSFSVGTYRALGPQHF.

The CDR3 spells CASSPKDSANTGELFF. In DNA, the CDR3 is TGTGCCAGCTCACCGAAGGACAGCGCGAACACCGGGGAGCTGTTTTTT. The genes are TRBV18 and TRBJ2-2; perhaps TRBD1 as D (6 bases). Trimming left V 3 bases short and J 0 bases short, with 11 bases between. The CDR3 is 16 residues long. The germline V gene encodes CDR1 KGHSH and CDR2 LQKENI.

The CDR3 DNA follows: TGCGCCAGCAGGTTAAGGGGAGGGAACACCGGGGAGCTGTTTTTT. Its translation: CASRLRGGNTGELFF. V usage is TRBV5-1 and J usage is TRBJ2-2, with D maybe TRBD2 (6 bases). The CDR3 totals 15 residues. Trimming took 5 bases from V and 1 from J, leaving 12 bases between them. Germline V gives CDR1 SGHRS, CDR2 YFSETQ.

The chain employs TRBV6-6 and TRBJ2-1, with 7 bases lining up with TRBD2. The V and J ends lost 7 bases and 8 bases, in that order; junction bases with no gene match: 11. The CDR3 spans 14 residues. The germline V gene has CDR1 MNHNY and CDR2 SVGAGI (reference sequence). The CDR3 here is CASNHVPAGDEQFF. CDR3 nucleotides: TGTGCCAGCAACCACGTCCCTGCGGGGGATGAGCAGTTCTTC.

The CDR3 reads CASSLRQHLNEKLFF. In DNA form, the CDR3 reads TGTGCCAGCAGCTTAAGACAGCATCTAAATGAAAAACTGTTTTTT. This chain links TRBV7-9 with TRBJ1-4; TRBD1 is a possible D gene (5 bases). Between the trimmed V and J ends, which lost 2 bases and 5 bases, there was a span of 12 bases. Germline V gene data show CDR1 as SEHNR and CDR2 as FQNEAQ (reference sequence). The CDR3 extends over 15 amino acids.

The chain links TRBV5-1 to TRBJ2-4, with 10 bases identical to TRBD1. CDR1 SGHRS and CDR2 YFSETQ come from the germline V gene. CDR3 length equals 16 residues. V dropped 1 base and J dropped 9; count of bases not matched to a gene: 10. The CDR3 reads CASSLRSTGGSRIQYF. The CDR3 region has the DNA TGCGCCAGCAGCTTGCGTTCGACAGGGGGCTCGCGCATTCAGTACTTC. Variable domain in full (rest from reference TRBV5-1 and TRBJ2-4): KAGVTQTPRYLIKTRGQQVTLSCSPISGHRSVSWYQQTPGQGLQFLFEYFSETQRNKGNFPGRFSGRQFSNSRSEMNVSTLELGDSALYLCASSLRSTGGSRIQYFGAGTRLSVL.

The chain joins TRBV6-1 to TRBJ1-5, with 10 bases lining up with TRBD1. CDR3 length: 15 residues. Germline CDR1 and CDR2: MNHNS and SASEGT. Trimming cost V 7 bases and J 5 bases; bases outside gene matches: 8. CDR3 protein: CASTADRGPYQPQHF. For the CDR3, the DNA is TGTGCCAGCACGGCCGACAGGGGGCCGTATCAGCCCCAGCATTTT.

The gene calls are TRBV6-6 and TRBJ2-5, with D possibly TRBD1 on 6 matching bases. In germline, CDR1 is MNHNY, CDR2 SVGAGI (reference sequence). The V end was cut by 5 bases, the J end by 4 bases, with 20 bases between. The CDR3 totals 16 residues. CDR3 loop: CASSRPFRGQLETQYF. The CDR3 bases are TGTGCCAGCAGTCGCCCCTTCAGGGGCCAATTAGAGACCCAGTACTTC.

CDR3 DNA: TGTGCCAGCAGAAACACAGGGAACCTCTACTACGAGCAGTACTTC. It is translated as CASRNTGNLYYEQYF. The chain couples TRBV6-1 to TRBJ2-7; possibly TRBD1 for D (6 bases). The germline CDR1 and CDR2 sequences are MNHNS and SASEGT. V was pared by 6 bases and J by 3 bases, with 18 bases between. The CDR3 is made up of 15 amino acids.

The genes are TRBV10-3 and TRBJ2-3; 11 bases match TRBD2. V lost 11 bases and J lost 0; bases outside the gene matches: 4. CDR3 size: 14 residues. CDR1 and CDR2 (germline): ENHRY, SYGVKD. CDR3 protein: CAATSGRSTDTQYF. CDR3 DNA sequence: TGTGCCGCCACTAGCGGGAGAAGCACAGATACGCAGTATTTT.

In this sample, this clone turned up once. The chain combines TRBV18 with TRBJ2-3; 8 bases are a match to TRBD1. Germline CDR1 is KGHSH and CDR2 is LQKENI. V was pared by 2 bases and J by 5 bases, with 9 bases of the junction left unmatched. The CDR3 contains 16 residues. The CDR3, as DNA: TGTGCCAGCTCACCAGGTGTGCAGGGGGCGAAAGATACGCAGTATTTT. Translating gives CASSPGVQGAKDTQYF.